This entry lists 32 T cell receptor beta chains sequenced from one sample in a study of OX40 agonist ivuxolimab in advanced cancers. Some clones are missing from TCRdb's copy, which holds only in-frame ones; the method was immunoSEQ multiplex PCR. The table records more than 45,000 clones, around 90% of them present only once. The sequences come from CD4+ or CD8+ T cells sorted from blood, collected in a trial of the OX40 agonist ivuxolimab. These receptors were taken from an adult with an advanced solid tumor such as melanoma, head and neck, liver or kidney cancer.

The chain recombines TRBV5-1 with TRBJ2-1, with a tentative D call TRBD1 (5 bases). Germline CDR1 is SGHRS and CDR2 is YFSETQ. Trimming left V 5 bases short and J 2 bases short, with 11 bases between. This CDR3 is 14 amino acids long. The CDR3 sequence is CASSSQGTYNEQFF. The CDR3 DNA reads TGCGCCAGCAGTTCGCAGGGTACCTACAATGAGCAGTTCTTC.

The rearrangement links TRBV4-1 to TRBJ2-7; 10 nucleotides agree with TRBD2. CDR1 and CDR2 (germline): MGHRA, YSYEKL. Trimming took 1 base from V and 4 from J; bases not matched to a gene: 7. The CDR3 loop spans 16 amino acids. The CDR3 is CASSQVPASGGYEQYF. The CDR3 nucleotides read TGCGCCAGCAGCCAAGTTCCGGCTAGCGGGGGTTACGAGCAGTACTTC.

The chain uses TRBV29-1 and TRBJ1-2; 9 bases are shared with TRBD1. Trimming at V came to 1 base and at J to 8 bases, leaving 11 bases not matched to a gene. Looked up from germline, CDR1 is SQVTM and CDR2 is ANQGSEA. The CDR3 extends over 15 amino acids. CDR3 protein: CSVEGITGGALGYTF. As DNA, the CDR3 is TGCAGCGTTGAAGGTATTACAGGGGGCGCGTTAGGCTACACCTTC.

The V and J genes are TRBV2 and TRBJ2-5; possibly TRBD2 for D (5 bases). Germline lookup yields CDR1 SNHLY and CDR2 FYNNEI. V lost 8 bases and J lost 5, with 15 bases in between. The CDR3 totals 13 residues. This CDR3 is CASSRGARETQYF. Here the CDR3 DNA reads TGTGCCAGCTCACGGGGAGCCCGGGAGACCCAGTACTTC.

This rearrangement joins TRBV5-1 to TRBJ2-7; D perhaps matches TRBD1 (6 bases). CDR1 is SGHRS, CDR2 YFSETQ, per germline. CDR3 length: 13 amino acids. Trimming removed 8 bases from V and 0 bases from J, with 12 bases in between. As DNA, the CDR3 is TGCGCCAGTAGGGGGATCAGCTCCTACGAGCAGTACTTC. Translation: CASRGISSYEQYF.

The V and J genes are TRBV7-9 and TRBJ1-2, with 9 nucleotides matching TRBD1. Unmatched junction bases numbered 11, after V lost 5 bases and J lost 4 bases. The CDR3 has 16 amino acids. CDR1 is SEHNR and CDR2 is FQNEAQ in the germline V gene (reference sequence). As DNA, the CDR3 is TGTGCCAGCAGCCCCGGAGACAGGGGGTTGGTCTATGGCTACACCTTC. This encodes CASSPGDRGLVYGYTF.

The J gene is TRBJ2-6, the V gene TRBV27; D is perhaps TRBD1 (5 bases). There are 14 residues in the CDR3. V lost 9 bases, J lost 0 bases, and 9 bases lay in between. Per germline, CDR1 MNHEY and CDR2 SMNVEV (reference sequence). Here the CDR3 reads CASTGYSGANVLTF. The CDR3 coding sequence is TGTGCCAGTACAGGTTACTCTGGGGCCAACGTCCTGACTTTC.

The chain has TRBV7-2 and TRBJ1-6; 8 bases match TRBD1. CDR3 length: 15 amino acids. J lost 10 bases, V lost 3 bases, and 8 bases had no gene match. CDR1 and CDR2 (germline): SGHTA, FQGNSA. Here the CDR3 DNA reads TGTGCCAGCAGCTTTTGGCAGGGGGCAGGGTCACCCCTCCACTTT. Amino acid sequence: CASSFWQGAGSPLHF.

This chain connects TRBV28 to TRBJ2-5; tentatively, D is TRBD1 or TRBD2 (5 bases each). There are 16 residues in the CDR3. In germline, CDR1 is MDHEN, CDR2 SYDVKM. V gave up 4 bases and J gave up 5 bases, with 20 bases separating them. The DNA for the CDR3 is TGTGCCAGCAGTTACATTCTAGGGGACCCCACGGAGACCCAGTACTTC. Translation: CASSYILGDPTETQYF.

The chain is built from TRBV28 and TRBJ1-3, with a weak D call TRBD1 (5 bases). From germline, CDR1 is MDHEN and CDR2 SYDVKM. The CDR3 covers 18 residues. Trimming removed 8 bases at V and 0 bases at J, with 23 bases between. The CDR3 DNA reads as TGTGCCAGCTCCCTTAATCTGGACACCGAAATCTCTGGAAACACCATATATTTT. As protein: CASSLNLDTEISGNTIYF.

The J gene is TRBJ2-3, the V gene TRBV19; D remains unclear. Germline V CDR1 and CDR2: LNHDA, SQIVND (reference sequence). This CDR3 is 15 amino acids long. V lost 0 bases and J lost 2, with 9 bases in between. In nucleotides, the CDR3 is TGTGCCAGTAGTATAGAAGGCGGAAACACAGATACGCAGTATTTT. Protein sequence: CASSIEGGNTDTQYF. Supplemented by reference TRBV19 and TRBJ2-3, the full variable domain reads DGGITQSPKYLFRKEGQNVTLSCEQNLNHDAMYWYRQDPGQGLRLIYYSQIVNDFQKGDIAEGYSVSREKKESFPLTVTSAQKNPTAFYLCASSIEGGNTDTQYFGPGTRLTVL.

The sample holds one count of this clone. The chain joins TRBV6-6 to TRBJ2-5, with D possibly TRBD1 on 5 matching bases. CDR3 length: 14 amino acids. The ends were cut back, 4 bases at V and 5 bases at J, with 14 bases in the middle. CDR1 MNHNY and CDR2 SVGAGI come from the germline V gene (reference sequence). The CDR3, as DNA: TGTGCCAGCAGTTCGGGCTGGGGCACGGAGACCCAGTACTTC. Its translation: CASSSGWGTETQYF.

The chain has TRBV4-3 and TRBJ2-7, with 7 nucleotides matching TRBD2. CDR1 is LGHNA, CDR2 YSLEER, per germline. Trimming removed 1 base from V and 6 bases from J; junction bases left unmatched: 9. This CDR3 is 15 amino acids long. CDR3 amino acids: CASSQAPTSSSEQYF. In DNA form, the CDR3 reads TGCGCCAGCAGCCAAGCCCCGACTAGCTCAAGCGAGCAGTACTTC.

A few counts support this clone. The rearrangement joins TRBV4-3 to TRBJ2-5; no clear D. Per the germline V gene, CDR1 is LGHNA and CDR2 is YSLEER. Between the trimmed V and J ends, which lost 0 bases and 5 bases, there was a span of 13 bases. This CDR3 comprises 15 residues. The CDR3 protein is CASSQDLGPRETQYF. DNA for the CDR3: TGCGCCAGCAGCCAAGATTTGGGCCCACGGGAGACCCAGTACTTC.

This rearrangement joins TRBV27 to TRBJ1-5, with TRBD1 matching over 8 bases. Germline V CDR1 and CDR2: MNHEY, SMNVEV (reference sequence). The CDR3 sequence is 14 residues long. V lost 6 bases, J lost 4 bases, and 5 bases stayed unmatched. DNA of the CDR3: TGTGCCAGCAGCCTAACAGGGGGTAATCAGCCCCAGCATTTT. Its protein is CASSLTGGNQPQHF.

The rearrangement uses TRBV5-1 and TRBJ2-7; no clear D. Germline V gene sequence: CDR1 SGHRS, CDR2 YFSETQ. Trimming took 0 bases from V and 1 from J, leaving 11 bases between them. The CDR3 consists of 15 residues. Here the CDR3 DNA reads TGCGCCAGCAGCTTGGATGGGCAGGATTCCTACGAGCAGTACTTC. Protein product: CASSLDGQDSYEQYF.

This clone appeared a single time. In nucleotides, the CDR3 is TGTGCCAGCCGGGGACAGGGACTCTACGAGCAGTACTTC. Residues: CASRGQGLYEQYF. The chain couples TRBV6-5 to TRBJ2-7; 9 bases map to TRBD1. Germline CDR1 and CDR2: MNHEY and SVGAGI. V was clipped by 8 bases and J by 3 bases; unmatched bases: 5. CDR3 length: 13 residues.

CDR3 in DNA: TGTGCCAGCAGCTTGGCGGCAGATACGCAGTATTTT. Translated, it gives CASSLAADTQYF. The chain combines TRBV7-9 with TRBJ2-3, with D uncertain. CDR3 length: 12 residues. Looked up from germline, CDR1 is SEHNR and CDR2 is FQNEAQ (reference sequence). The V end lost 3 bases, the J end lost 4 bases, and 5 bases lay between the germline ends.

CDR3 in DNA: TGTGCCAGTAGTCCGGGGACAGTACCCTACGAGCAGTACTTC. This gives the protein CASSPGTVPYEQYF. V gene TRBV19 combines with J gene TRBJ2-7, with 7 bases fitting TRBD1. The CDR3 has 14 amino acids. Germline CDR1 reads LNHDA; CDR2 reads SQIVND (reference sequence). J was trimmed by 2 bases and V by 5 bases; bases with no gene match: 6.

The chain links TRBV19 to TRBJ2-2; a weak D match, TRBD2 (5 bases). The CDR3 spans 17 residues. CDR1 and CDR2 from the germline V gene are LNHDA and SQIVND (reference sequence). V shed 7 bases and J shed 3 bases, with 21 bases lying between them. Here the CDR3 DNA reads TGTGCCAGTAACTCCCCGTGGGAGAAGACGGACACCGGGGAGCTGTTTTTT. Its translation is CASNSPWEKTDTGELFF.

This chain links TRBV9 with TRBJ2-1; tentatively, D is TRBD2 (6 bases). The CDR3 is 12 amino acids. Trimming cost V 3 bases and J 8 bases, with 9 bases left between them. Germline V gene data show CDR1 as SGDLS and CDR2 as YYNGEE. The CDR3 spells CASSGTSYEQFF. The CDR3 region has the DNA TGTGCCAGCAGCGGAACTAGCTATGAGCAGTTCTTC.

This chain links TRBV7-9 with TRBJ1-1; no reliable D call. Germline lookup yields CDR1 SEHNR and CDR2 FQNEAQ (reference sequence). V was shortened by 3 bases and J by 0 bases, with 8 bases between the two germline ends. This CDR3 is built from 14 residues. The CDR3 DNA reads TGTGCCAGCAGCTTGTTGGGCTTGAACACTGAAGCTTTCTTT. It yields the protein CASSLLGLNTEAFF.

CDR3 nucleotide sequence: TGCGCCAGCAGCCAAGATATTGGACAGGGCGATTATGAGCAGTACTTC. Translation gives CASSQDIGQGDYEQYF. V and J are TRBV4-3 and TRBJ2-7; the match to TRBD1 covers 8 bases. CDR1 is LGHNA, CDR2 YSLEER, per germline. V trimming: 0 bases; J trimming: 7 bases; junction bases outside the gene matches: 11. This CDR3 spans 16 amino acids.

The chain couples TRBV30 to TRBJ2-2; tentative D call: TRBD1 (6 bases). CDR1 GTSNPN and CDR2 SVGIG come from the germline V gene (reference sequence). Trimming cost V 4 bases and J 1 base, with 7 bases left between them. The CDR3 is made up of 13 amino acids. The CDR3 is CAWKGENTGELFF. CDR3 bases: TGTGCCTGGAAGGGGGAGAACACCGGGGAGCTGTTTTTT.

The sample holds a few counts of this clone. The chain recombines TRBV4-2 with TRBJ1-1, with D possibly being TRBD1 (5 bases). Between the trimmed V and J ends, which lost 1 base and 5 bases, there was a span of 11 bases. This CDR3 spans 14 amino acids. CDR1 and CDR2 (germline): LGHNA, YNFKEQ. The CDR3 sequence is CASSQVGGTTEAFF. As DNA, the CDR3 is TGTGCCAGCAGCCAAGTTGGTGGGACGACTGAAGCTTTCTTT.

The chain joins TRBV14 to TRBJ2-7; tentative D call: TRBD1 (8 bases). V was cut by 3 bases and J by 3 bases, with 15 bases left in between. Germline V lookup: CDR1 SGHDN, CDR2 FVKESK. This CDR3 contains 15 residues. The CDR3 region has the DNA TGTGCCAGCAGCCAGAAAACAGGGGGGGGCTACGAGCAGTACTTC. Its translation is CASSQKTGGGYEQYF.

Judged by abundance, this clone is medium-sized (0.01 to 0.1%). The sample carries other DNA sequences with the same CDR3. The chain joins TRBV4-3 to TRBJ2-2, with D perhaps TRBD2 (6 bases). Deletions cut 0 bases from V and 0 bases from J, with 8 bases between. The CDR3 has 16 amino acids. The germline V gene has CDR1 LGHNA and CDR2 YSLEER. CDR3 nucleotide sequence: TGCGCCAGCAGCCAAGAGGGAGGCGCGAACACCGGGGAGCTGTTTTTT. Its translation: CASSQEGGANTGELFF.

The chain uses TRBV27 and TRBJ2-3; 13 bases agree with TRBD2. The CDR3 is 16 residues long. Germline V gene lookup returns CDR1 MNHEY and CDR2 SMNVEV (reference sequence). The trim removed 5 bases at V and 2 bases at J, leaving 4 bases unmatched. The CDR3 nucleotides read TGTGCCAGCAGTAAACTAGCGGGGGGGTTCACAGATACGCAGTATTTT. This codes for CASSKLAGGFTDTQYF.

V gene TRBV4-3 combines with J gene TRBJ1-6; possible D gene TRBD1, 5 bases. V gave up 4 bases and J gave up 13 bases, with 20 bases separating them. This CDR3 spans 15 amino acids. Germline CDR1 and CDR2: LGHNA and YSLEER. The CDR3 sequence: CASSPSTPGISPLHF. CDR3 nucleotides: TGCGCCAGCAGCCCCTCAACTCCAGGGATTAGTCCCCTCCACTTT.

The chain has TRBV11-2 and TRBJ1-2; a possible D gene is TRBD1 (6 bases). V shed 0 bases and J shed 8 bases, with 16 bases lying between them. Germline V gives CDR1 SGHAT, CDR2 FQNNGV. CDR3 size: 15 residues. The CDR3 is CASSLDEGGWEGYTF. The CDR3 nucleotides are TGTGCCAGCAGCTTAGATGAAGGGGGTTGGGAGGGCTACACCTTC.

J is TRBJ2-1 and V is TRBV6-1; D gene uncertain. The CDR3 sequence is 16 residues long. Deletions cut 0 bases from V and 2 bases from J, with 11 bases between. From germline, CDR1 is MNHNS and CDR2 SASEGT. The CDR3 reads CASSEALSLAYNEQFF. The CDR3 DNA reads as TGTGCCAGCAGTGAAGCGCTATCCCTAGCCTACAATGAGCAGTTCTTC.

This clone showed up just once. The V gene is TRBV4-3, the J gene TRBJ2-1, with 8 bases aligning to TRBD2. This CDR3 has 14 residues. V shed 6 bases, J shed 9 bases, and the junction held 10 bases outside the gene matches. Germline CDR1 and CDR2: LGHNA and YSLEER. The CDR3 DNA reads as TGCGCCAGCAGTAGGCGGGGGGCTGGGCCTGAGCAGTTCTTC. It yields the protein CASSRRGAGPEQFF.